A single sample is the source of the 9 T cell receptor beta chains below, sequenced in a study of radiotherapy plus CTLA-4 blockade in lung cancer. Clones were read by immunoSEQ multiplex PCR, and TCRdb kept only the in-frame ones, dropping some. The data contain 25,000 to 35,000 clones, about 79% of them singletons. The sequencing used peripheral blood, collected from a patient treated with radiotherapy plus ipilimumab. All receptors derive from a human donor with non-small cell lung cancer that progressed on radiotherapy plus ipilimumab.

V and J are TRBV19 and TRBJ2-1; 8 bases are a match to TRBD1. The germline gives CDR1 LNHDA, CDR2 SQIVND (reference sequence). V dropped 4 bases and J dropped 3; count of bases not matched to a gene: 8. There are 16 residues in the CDR3. The CDR3: CASSRSTGAFYNEQFF. In DNA, the CDR3 is TGTGCCAGTAGTAGGTCGACAGGGGCTTTCTACAATGAGCAGTTCTTC.

The chain combines TRBV7-6 with TRBJ2-1; 13 nucleotides agree with TRBD2. Germline values: CDR1 SGHVS, CDR2 FNYEAQ. CDR3 length: 17 amino acids. Trimming at V came to 5 bases and at J to 7 bases, leaving 11 bases not matched to a gene. The CDR3 reads CASSRITGTSGVNEQFF. CDR3 coding DNA: TGTGCCAGCAGCCGAATTACCGGGACTAGCGGGGTGAATGAGCAGTTCTTC.

The CDR3 DNA sequence: TGTGCCAGCAGTTACGGGGGGCTGGGCACTGAAGCTTTCTTT. This sequence encodes CASSYGGLGTEAFF. J is TRBJ1-1 and V is TRBV6-5, with a tentative D call TRBD1 (6 bases). V was trimmed by 2 bases and J by 4 bases, leaving 11 bases between them. CDR3 length: 14 residues. Germline CDR1 is MNHEY and CDR2 is SVGAGI.

CDR3 region: CASSRPDSYNEQFF. DNA of the CDR3: TGTGCCAGCAGCCGACCCGACAGCTACAATGAGCAGTTCTTC. J is TRBJ2-1 and V is TRBV27, with D maybe TRBD1 (5 bases). The CDR3 is 14 amino acids. V lost 6 bases to trimming and J lost 3 bases, with 12 bases between them. Germline V gene lookup returns CDR1 MNHEY and CDR2 SMNVEV (reference sequence).

V gene TRBV7-2 combines with J gene TRBJ1-2, with TRBD1 matching 12 bases. Trimming removed 4 bases from V and 6 bases from J; junction bases left unmatched: 3. This CDR3 has 14 residues. The V gene's germline CDR1 is SGHTA and CDR2 FQGNSA. CDR3 region: CASSWDRGRHGYTF. The CDR3 coding sequence is TGTGCCAGCAGCTGGGACAGGGGGCGACATGGCTACACCTTC.

The genes are TRBV6-5 and TRBJ1-3; possible D gene TRBD1, 6 bases. CDR3 size: 14 residues. V was cut by 5 bases and J by 4 bases, with 12 bases left in between. CDR1 is MNHEY, CDR2 SVGAGI, per germline. The CDR3, as DNA: TGTGCCAGCAGTGGACAGTCAGCAGGAAACACCATATATTTT. Amino acids: CASSGQSAGNTIYF.

Details on this clone: Relative to the germline gene, one junction end is altered; a read error may explain this. The chain has TRBV14 and TRBJ1-1; D is unclear. The CDR3 loop spans 12 amino acids. The germline V gene encodes CDR1 SGHDN and CDR2 FVKESK. CDR3 region: CASGGVHEGLLF. The DNA of the CDR3 is TGTGCCAGCGGTGGGGTTCACGAAGGGCTCCTCTTT.

The J gene is TRBJ2-7, the V gene TRBV30, with TRBD2 identical over 9 bases. The CDR3 spans 15 residues. The ends lost 0 bases at V and 4 bases at J; junction bases unmatched: 7. CDR1 and CDR2 from the germline V gene are GTSNPN and SVGIG (reference sequence). CDR3 residues: CAWSVRGLAVYEQYF. The CDR3 region has the DNA TGTGCCTGGAGTGTACGGGGACTAGCTGTTTACGAGCAGTACTTC.

This clone was seen just once. The genes are TRBV9 and TRBJ2-3; 12 bases are a match to TRBD2. This CDR3 has 14 amino acids. Trimming at V came to 2 bases and at J to 6 bases, leaving 1 base not matched to a gene. CDR1 SGDLS and CDR2 YYNGEE come from the germline V gene. CDR3: CASSVGLAGDTQYF. For the CDR3, the DNA is TGTGCCAGCAGCGTTGGACTAGCGGGGGATACGCAGTATTTT.